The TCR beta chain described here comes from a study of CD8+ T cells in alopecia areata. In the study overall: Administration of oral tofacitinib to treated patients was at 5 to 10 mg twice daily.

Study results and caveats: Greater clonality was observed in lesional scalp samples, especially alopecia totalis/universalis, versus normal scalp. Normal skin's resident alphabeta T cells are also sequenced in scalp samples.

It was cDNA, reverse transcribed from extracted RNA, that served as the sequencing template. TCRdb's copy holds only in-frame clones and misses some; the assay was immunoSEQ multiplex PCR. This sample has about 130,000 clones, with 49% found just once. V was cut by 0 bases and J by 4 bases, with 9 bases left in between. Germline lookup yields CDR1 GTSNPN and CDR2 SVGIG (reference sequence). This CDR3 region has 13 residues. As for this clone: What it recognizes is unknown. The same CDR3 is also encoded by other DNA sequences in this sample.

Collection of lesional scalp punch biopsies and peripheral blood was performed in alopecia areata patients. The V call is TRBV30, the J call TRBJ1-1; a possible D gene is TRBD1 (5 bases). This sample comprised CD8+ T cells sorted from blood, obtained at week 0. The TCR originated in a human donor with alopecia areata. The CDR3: CAWSVLGGTEAFF. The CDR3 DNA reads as TGTGCCTGGAGTGTGCTGGGGGGCACTGAAGCTTTCTTT. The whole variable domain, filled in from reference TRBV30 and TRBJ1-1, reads SQTIHQWPATLVQPVGSPLSLECTVEGTSNPNLYWYRQAAGRGLQLLFYSVGIGQISSEVPQNLSASRPQDRQFILSSKKLLLSDSGFYLCAWSVLGGTEAFFGQGTRLTVV.